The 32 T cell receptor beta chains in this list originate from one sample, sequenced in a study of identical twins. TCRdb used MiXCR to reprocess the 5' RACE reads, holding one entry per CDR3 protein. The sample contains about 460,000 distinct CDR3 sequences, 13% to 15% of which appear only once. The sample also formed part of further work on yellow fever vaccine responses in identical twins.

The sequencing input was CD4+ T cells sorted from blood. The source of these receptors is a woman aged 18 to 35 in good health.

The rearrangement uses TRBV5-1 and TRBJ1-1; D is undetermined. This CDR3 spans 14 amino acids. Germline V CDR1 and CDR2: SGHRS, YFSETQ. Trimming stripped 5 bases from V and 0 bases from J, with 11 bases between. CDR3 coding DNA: TGCGCCAGCAGTCACAGCGATATGAACACTGAAGCTTTCTTT. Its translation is CASSHSDMNTEAFF.

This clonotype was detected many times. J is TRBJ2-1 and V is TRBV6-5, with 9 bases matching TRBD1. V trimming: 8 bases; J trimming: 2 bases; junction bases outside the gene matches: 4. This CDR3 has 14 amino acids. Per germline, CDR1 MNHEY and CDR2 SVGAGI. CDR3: CASRRQGAYNEQFF. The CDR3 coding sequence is TGTGCCAGCCGACGACAGGGGGCCTACAATGAGCAGTTCTTC.

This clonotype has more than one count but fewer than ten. CDR3 protein: CSVVTSGGIANEQFF. CDR3 coding DNA: TGCAGTGTTGTAACTAGCGGGGGTATTGCCAATGAGCAGTTCTTC. The chain links TRBV20-1 to TRBJ2-1; 11 bases align to TRBD2. Germline trimming cut 7 bases from V and 6 bases from J; bases unmatched to any gene: 11. The CDR3 runs to 15 residues. Germline V lookup: CDR1 DFQATT, CDR2 SNEGSKA (reference sequence).

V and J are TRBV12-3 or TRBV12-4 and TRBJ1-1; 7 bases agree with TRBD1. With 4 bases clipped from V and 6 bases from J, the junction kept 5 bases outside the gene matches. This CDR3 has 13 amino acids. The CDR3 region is CASSSGGWAEAFF. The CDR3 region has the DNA TGTGCCAGCAGTTCAGGGGGTTGGGCTGAAGCTTTCTTT.

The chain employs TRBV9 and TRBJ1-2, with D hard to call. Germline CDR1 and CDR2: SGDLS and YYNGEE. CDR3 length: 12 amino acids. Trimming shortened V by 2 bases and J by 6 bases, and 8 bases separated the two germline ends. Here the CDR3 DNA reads TGTGCCAGCAGCGTCCTAGGGAATGGCTACACCTTC. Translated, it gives CASSVLGNGYTF. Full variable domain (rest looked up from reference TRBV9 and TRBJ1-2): DSGVTQTPKHLITATGQRVTLRCSPRSGDLSVYWYQQSLDQGLQFLIQYYNGEERAKGNILERFSAQQFPDLHSELNLSSLELGDSALYFCASSVLGNGYTFGSGTRLTVV.

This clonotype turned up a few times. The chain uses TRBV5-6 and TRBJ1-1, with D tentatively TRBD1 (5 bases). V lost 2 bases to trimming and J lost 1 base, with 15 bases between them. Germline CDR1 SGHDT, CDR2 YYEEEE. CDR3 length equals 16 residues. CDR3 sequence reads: CASSFWGSASNTEAFF. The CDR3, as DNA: TGTGCCAGCAGCTTTTGGGGCAGCGCGTCGAACACTGAAGCTTTCTTT.

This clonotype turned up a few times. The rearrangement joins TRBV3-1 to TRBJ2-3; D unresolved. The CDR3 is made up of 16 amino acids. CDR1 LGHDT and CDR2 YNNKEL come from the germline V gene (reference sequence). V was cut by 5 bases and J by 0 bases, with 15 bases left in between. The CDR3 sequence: CASSSGRGISTDTQYF. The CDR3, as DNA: TGTGCCAGCAGCTCCGGCCGTGGGATCAGCACAGATACGCAGTATTTT.

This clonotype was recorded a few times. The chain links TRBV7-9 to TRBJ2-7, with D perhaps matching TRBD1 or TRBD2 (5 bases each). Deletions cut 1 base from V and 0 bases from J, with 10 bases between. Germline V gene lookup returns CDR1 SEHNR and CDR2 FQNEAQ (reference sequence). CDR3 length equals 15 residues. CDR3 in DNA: TGTGCCAGCAGCTTAGGTGGGGGTGCCTCCTACGAGCAGTACTTC. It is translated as CASSLGGGASYEQYF. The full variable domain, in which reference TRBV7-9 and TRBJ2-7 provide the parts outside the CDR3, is DTGVSQNPRHKITKRGQNVTFRCDPISEHNRLYWYRQTLGQGPEFLTYFQNEAQLEKSRLLSDRFSAERPKGSFSTLEIQRTEQGDSAMYLCASSLGGGASYEQYFGPGTRLTVT.

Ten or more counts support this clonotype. The CDR3, as DNA: TGTGCCAGCAGGGTGGAGACCCAGTACTTC. This translates into CASRVETQYF. V usage is TRBV2 and J usage is TRBJ2-5, with D uncertain. The V end was cut by 6 bases, the J end by 5 bases, with 4 bases between. In germline, CDR1 is SNHLY, CDR2 FYNNEI. This CDR3 has 10 amino acids.

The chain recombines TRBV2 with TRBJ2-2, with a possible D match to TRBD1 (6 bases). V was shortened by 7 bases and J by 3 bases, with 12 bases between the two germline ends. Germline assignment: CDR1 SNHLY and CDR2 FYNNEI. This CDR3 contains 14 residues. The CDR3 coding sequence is TGTGCCAGCACGTGGCAGGGGTACACCGGGGAGCTGTTTTTT. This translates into CASTWQGYTGELFF.

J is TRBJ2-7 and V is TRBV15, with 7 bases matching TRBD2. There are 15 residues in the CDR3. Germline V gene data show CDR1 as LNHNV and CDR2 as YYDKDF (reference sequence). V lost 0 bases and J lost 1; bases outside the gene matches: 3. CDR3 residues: CATSRDRGVSYEQYF. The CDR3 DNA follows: TGTGCCACCAGCAGAGATCGGGGGGTGTCCTACGAGCAGTACTTC.

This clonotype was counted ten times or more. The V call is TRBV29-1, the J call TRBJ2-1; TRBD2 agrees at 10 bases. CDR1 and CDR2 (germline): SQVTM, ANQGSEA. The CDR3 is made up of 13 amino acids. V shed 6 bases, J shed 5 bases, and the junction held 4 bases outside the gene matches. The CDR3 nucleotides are TGCAGCGTGGGACTAGCGAGAAACAATGAGCAGTTCTTC. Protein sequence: CSVGLARNNEQFF.

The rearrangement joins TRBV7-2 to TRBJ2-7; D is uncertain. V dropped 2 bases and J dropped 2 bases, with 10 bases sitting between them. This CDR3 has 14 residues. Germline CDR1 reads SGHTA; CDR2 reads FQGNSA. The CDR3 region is CASSLLGWAYEQYF. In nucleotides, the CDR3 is TGTGCCAGCAGCTTATTAGGTTGGGCCTACGAGCAGTACTTC.

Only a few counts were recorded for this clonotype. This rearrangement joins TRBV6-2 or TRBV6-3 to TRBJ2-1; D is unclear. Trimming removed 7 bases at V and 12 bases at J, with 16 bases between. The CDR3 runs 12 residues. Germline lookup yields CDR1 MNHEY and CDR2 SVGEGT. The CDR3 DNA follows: TGTGCCAGCACCAATCCCGGTCTTGGGCAGTTCTTC. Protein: CASTNPGLGQFF.

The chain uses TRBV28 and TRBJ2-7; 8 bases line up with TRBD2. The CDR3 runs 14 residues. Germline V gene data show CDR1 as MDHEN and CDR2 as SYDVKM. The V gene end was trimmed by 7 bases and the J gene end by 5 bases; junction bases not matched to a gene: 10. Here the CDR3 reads CASKVRREVHEQYF. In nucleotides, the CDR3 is TGTGCCAGCAAGGTAAGGCGGGAGGTACACGAGCAGTACTTC.

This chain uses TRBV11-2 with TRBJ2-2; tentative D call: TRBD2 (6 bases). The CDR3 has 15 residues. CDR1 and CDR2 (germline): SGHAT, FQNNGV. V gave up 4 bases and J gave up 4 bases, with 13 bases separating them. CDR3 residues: CASSSRLGGTGELFF. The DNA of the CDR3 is TGTGCCAGCAGCTCCCGACTAGGCGGCACCGGGGAGCTGTTTTTT.

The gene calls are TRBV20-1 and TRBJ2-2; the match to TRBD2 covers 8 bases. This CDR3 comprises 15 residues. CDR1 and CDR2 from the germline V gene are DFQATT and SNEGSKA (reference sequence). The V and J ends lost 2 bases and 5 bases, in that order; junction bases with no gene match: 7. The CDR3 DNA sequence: TGCAGTGCTAGACGGGCGGGGGGCTTAACCGGGGAGCTGTTTTTT. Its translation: CSARRAGGLTGELFF.

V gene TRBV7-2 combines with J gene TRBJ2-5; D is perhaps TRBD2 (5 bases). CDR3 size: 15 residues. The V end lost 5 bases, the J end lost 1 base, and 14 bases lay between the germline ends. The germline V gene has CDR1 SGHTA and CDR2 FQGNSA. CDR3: CASSLMSGVQETQYF. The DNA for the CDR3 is TGTGCCAGCAGCCTGATGAGCGGAGTCCAAGAGACCCAGTACTTC.

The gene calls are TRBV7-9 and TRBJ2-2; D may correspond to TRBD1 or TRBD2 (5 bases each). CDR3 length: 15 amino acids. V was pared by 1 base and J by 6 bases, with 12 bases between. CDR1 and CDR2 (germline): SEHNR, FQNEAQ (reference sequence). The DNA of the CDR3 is TGTGCCAGCAGCTTAGGAGAGAGGGGTCCCGGGGAGCTGTTTTTT. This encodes CASSLGERGPGELFF.

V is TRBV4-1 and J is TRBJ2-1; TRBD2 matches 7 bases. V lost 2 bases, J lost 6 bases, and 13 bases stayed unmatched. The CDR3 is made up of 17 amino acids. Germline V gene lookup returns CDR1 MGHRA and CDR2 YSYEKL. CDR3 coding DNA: TGCGCCAGCAGCCAATATTCGCTGGGGGAGGGCCTCAATGAGCAGTTCTTC. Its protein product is CASSQYSLGEGLNEQFF.

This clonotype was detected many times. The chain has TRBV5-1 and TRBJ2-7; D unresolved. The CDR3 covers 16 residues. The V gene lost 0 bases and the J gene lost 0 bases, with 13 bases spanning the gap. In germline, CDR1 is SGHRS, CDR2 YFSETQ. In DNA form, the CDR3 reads TGCGCCAGCAGCTTGGGTGGGAACCCACTCTCCTACGAGCAGTACTTC. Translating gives CASSLGGNPLSYEQYF.

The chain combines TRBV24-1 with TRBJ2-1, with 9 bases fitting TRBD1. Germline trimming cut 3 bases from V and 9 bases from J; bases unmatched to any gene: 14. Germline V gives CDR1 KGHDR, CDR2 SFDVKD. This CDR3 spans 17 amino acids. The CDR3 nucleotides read TGTGCCACCAGTGATAGATTAGGGACAGGGCCCGTCAGTGAGCAGTTCTTC. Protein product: CATSDRLGTGPVSEQFF.

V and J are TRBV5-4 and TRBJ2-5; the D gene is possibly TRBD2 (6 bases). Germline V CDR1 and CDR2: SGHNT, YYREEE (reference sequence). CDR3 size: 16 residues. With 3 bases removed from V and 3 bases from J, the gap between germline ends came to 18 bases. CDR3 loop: CASSSPEGRAKETQYF. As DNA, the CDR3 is TGTGCCAGCAGCTCGCCGGAGGGACGGGCAAAAGAGACCCAGTACTTC.

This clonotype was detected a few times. As DNA, the CDR3 is TGTGCCAGCGAGACTAGCGGGAGGCTGTCGGGGTACAATGAGCAGTTCTTC. Protein sequence: CASETSGRLSGYNEQFF. V gene TRBV28 combines with J gene TRBJ2-1; 13 nucleotides align to TRBD2. The germline V gene encodes CDR1 MDHEN and CDR2 SYDVKM. The V segment lost 8 bases and the J segment 4 bases; nucleotides outside the gene matches: 11. The CDR3 covers 17 residues.

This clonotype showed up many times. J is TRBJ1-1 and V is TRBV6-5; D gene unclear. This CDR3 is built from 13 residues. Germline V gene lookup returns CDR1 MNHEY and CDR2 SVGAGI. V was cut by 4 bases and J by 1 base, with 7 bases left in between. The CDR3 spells CASSFKANTEAFF. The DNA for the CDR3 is TGTGCCAGCAGTTTTAAGGCGAACACTGAAGCTTTCTTT.

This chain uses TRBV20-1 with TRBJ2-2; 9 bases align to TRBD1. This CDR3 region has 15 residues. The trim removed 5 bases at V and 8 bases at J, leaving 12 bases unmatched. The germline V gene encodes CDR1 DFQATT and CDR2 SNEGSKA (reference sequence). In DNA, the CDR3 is TGCAGTGCTGCCTCCGTGACAGGGGGTAATGGGGAGCTGTTTTTT. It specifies CSAASVTGGNGELFF.

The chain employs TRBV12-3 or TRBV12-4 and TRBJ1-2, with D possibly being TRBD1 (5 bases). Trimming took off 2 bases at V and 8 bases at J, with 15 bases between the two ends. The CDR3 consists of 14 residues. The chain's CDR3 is CASSLSPGRRGYTF. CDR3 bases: TGTGCCAGCAGTTTAAGCCCGGGACGACGAGGCTACACCTTC.

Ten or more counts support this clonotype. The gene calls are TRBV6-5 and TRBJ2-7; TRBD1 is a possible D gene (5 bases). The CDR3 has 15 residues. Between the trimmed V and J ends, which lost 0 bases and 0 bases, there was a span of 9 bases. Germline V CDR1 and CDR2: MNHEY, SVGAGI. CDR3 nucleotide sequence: TGTGCCAGCAGTTACTCTACAGGTGGCTCCTACGAGCAGTACTTC. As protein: CASSYSTGGSYEQYF.

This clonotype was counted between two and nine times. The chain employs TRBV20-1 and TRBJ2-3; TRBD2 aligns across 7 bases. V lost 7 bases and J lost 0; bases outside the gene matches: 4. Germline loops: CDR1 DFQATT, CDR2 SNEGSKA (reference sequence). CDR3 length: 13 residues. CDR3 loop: CSGGRASTDTQYF. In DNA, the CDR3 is TGCAGTGGCGGGAGAGCTAGCACAGATACGCAGTATTTT.

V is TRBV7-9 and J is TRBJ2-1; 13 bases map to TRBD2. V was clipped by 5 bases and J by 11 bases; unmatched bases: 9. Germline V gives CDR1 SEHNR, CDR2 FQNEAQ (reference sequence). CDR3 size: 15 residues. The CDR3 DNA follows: TGTGCCAGCAGCCCCCTTAGGACTAGCGGGGGACAGCAGTTCTTC. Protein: CASSPLRTSGGQQFF. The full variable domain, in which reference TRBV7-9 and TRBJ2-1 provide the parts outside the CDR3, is DTGVSQNPRHKITKRGQNVTFRCDPISEHNRLYWYRQTLGQGPEFLTYFQNEAQLEKSRLLSDRFSAERPKGSFSTLEIQRTEQGDSAMYLCASSPLRTSGGQQFFGPGTRLTVL.

In nucleotides, the CDR3 is TGTGCCAGCAGTGCGGGGGGTTATAGCAATCAGCCCCAGCATTTT. It is translated as CASSAGGYSNQPQHF. This rearrangement joins TRBV2 to TRBJ1-5, with a possible D match to TRBD1 (5 bases). CDR1 is SNHLY, CDR2 FYNNEI, per germline. This CDR3 is 15 amino acids long. The V and J ends lost 4 bases and 0 bases respectively, with 10 bases between them.

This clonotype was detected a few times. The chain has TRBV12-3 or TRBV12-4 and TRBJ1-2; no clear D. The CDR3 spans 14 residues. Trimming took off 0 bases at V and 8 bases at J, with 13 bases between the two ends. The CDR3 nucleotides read TGTGCCAGCAGTTTAGCGGACGGTAGTGGGGGCTACACCTTC. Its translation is CASSLADGSGGYTF.